The source of this T cell receptor beta chain is a study of T cell repertoires in cytomegalovirus infection. In the study overall: It was the public TCR beta signatures that indicated both CMV infection and matching HLA type.

TCRdb called the reads again in MiXCR, with one record for every CDR3 protein. The sample holds fewer than 550,000 distinct CDR3 sequences, about 30% seen once. This clonotype was seen many times. Trimming cost V 4 bases and J 2 bases; bases outside gene matches: 6. The CDR3 runs to 17 residues. The chain links TRBV12-3 or TRBV12-4 to TRBJ2-1; the match to TRBD1 covers 12 bases. The clonotype comes from a human donor in good health (CMV status not recorded). Some clones in this sample may be carry-over from other donors' samples. The source material was PBMCs. CDR3: CASSSRDRGPPYNEQFF. DNA of the CDR3: TGTGCCAGCAGTTCCCGGGACAGGGGGCCGCCCTACAATGAGCAGTTCTTC.